Included here is one TCR beta chain sequence, with context. Its antigen is still unknown. The data are from a study of cytomegalovirus exposure and HLA in healthy donors. There were likely unrecorded immune exposures, though donors were nominally healthy when sampled. Study-wide points: A later analysis linked a missense variant in DCLRE1C to the trimming of TCR beta V and J genes. A later examination showed that TCR association rates differed by HLA locus, with DRB1 most and HLA-C fewest.

V was clipped by 3 bases and J by 7 bases, with 13 bases between them. The CDR3 consists of 13 residues. The germline V gene has CDR1 SGHDN and CDR2 FVKESK. PCR amplification relied on 60 Vbeta primers (plus 13 Jbeta primers). Under the authors' procedure: Among the unique TCR beta chains that a later analysis counted, roughly 80 million in all, 9.5 million to 11 million were shared. The assay was immunoSEQ multiplex PCR, and TCRdb's table has in-frame clones only and misses some. The DNA was the basis for D and trimming; V, J and clone size are from that table. The table shows about 73,000 clones, with 60% to 85% occurring only once.

Sequencing was carried out using PBMCs. V and J are TRBV14 and TRBJ2-7; the D gene is possibly TRBD2 (5 bases). The clonotype was recovered from a man aged 65-85 years in good health and CMV-seronegative. The CDR3 sequence: CASSHRVAREQYF. CDR3 nucleotides: TGTGCCAGCAGCCATCGGGTAGCGCGGGAGCAGTACTTC. Using reference TRBV14 and TRBJ2-7 for the parts outside the CDR3, the full variable domain is EAGVTQFPSHSVIEKGQTVTLRCDPISGHDNLYWYRRVMGKEIKFLLHFVKESKQDESGMPNNRFLAERTGGTYSTLKVQPAELEDSGVYFCASSHRVAREQYFGPGTRLTVT.